The T cell receptor beta chain under discussion was sequenced for a study of blood T cell repertoires in COVID-19. Across about two dozen US areas, participants ranged in age from about 18 to 90 years. The recovered donors of Cohort 3 showed two negative PCRs, clearance, or symptom resolution. As processed by the authors: For nucleated cells, counts were estimated from reference gene primer amplification. This table comes from immunoSEQ multiplex PCR, and its TCRdb copy is limited to in-frame clones, with some not included. V, J and clone size derive from that table, while D and trimming were established from the DNA sequence. The sample consists of about 300,000 clones, roughly 85% of them appearing once. Looked up from germline, CDR1 is PRHDT and CDR2 is FYEKMQ (reference sequence). V lost 5 bases and J lost 4; bases outside the gene matches: 6. The CDR3 sequence is 14 residues long.

The chain combines TRBV13 with TRBJ1-2; 8 nucleotides line up with TRBD1. The sequenced sample consisted of PBMCs or T cells enriched from blood (not recorded which). This receptor was taken from a woman aged 25 to 39 who had recovered from COVID-19. DNA of the CDR3: TGTGCCAGCAGCGGCGACAGGGGTATCTATGGCTACACCTTC. This sequence encodes CASSGDRGIYGYTF. The full variable domain, completed using reference TRBV13 and TRBJ1-2, is AAGVIQSPRHLIKEKRETATLKCYPIPRHDTVYWYQQGPGQDPQFLISFYEKMQSDKGSIPDRFSAQQFSDYHSELNMSSLELGDSALYFCASSGDRGIYGYTFGSGTRLTVV.